This T cell receptor (beta chain) is from a study of monozygotic twins with inflammatory bowel disease. Regarding the study as a whole: There was no support for any single strong signal or clonotype associated with IBD. Healthy co-twins had higher TCRbeta inverse Simpson diversity than their IBD twins.

TCRdb reworked the 5' RACE reads into one entry per CDR3 protein, no DNA. Reported are some 170,000 distinct CDR3 sequences; the ten largest clones contain 7.4%. This CDR3 is 17 amino acids long. Germline CDR1 DFQATT, CDR2 SNEGSKA (reference sequence). On this clonotype itself: Its antigen is still unknown.

J is TRBJ2-3 and V is TRBV20-1; TCRdb's assignment of TRBD2 cannot be checked, as there is no DNA. The sequenced sample was blood. The receptor was isolated from a human donor with ulcerative colitis or Crohn's disease, or a healthy co-twin of an affected twin (not recorded which). The CDR3 sequence: CSAREVWREARTDTQYF.